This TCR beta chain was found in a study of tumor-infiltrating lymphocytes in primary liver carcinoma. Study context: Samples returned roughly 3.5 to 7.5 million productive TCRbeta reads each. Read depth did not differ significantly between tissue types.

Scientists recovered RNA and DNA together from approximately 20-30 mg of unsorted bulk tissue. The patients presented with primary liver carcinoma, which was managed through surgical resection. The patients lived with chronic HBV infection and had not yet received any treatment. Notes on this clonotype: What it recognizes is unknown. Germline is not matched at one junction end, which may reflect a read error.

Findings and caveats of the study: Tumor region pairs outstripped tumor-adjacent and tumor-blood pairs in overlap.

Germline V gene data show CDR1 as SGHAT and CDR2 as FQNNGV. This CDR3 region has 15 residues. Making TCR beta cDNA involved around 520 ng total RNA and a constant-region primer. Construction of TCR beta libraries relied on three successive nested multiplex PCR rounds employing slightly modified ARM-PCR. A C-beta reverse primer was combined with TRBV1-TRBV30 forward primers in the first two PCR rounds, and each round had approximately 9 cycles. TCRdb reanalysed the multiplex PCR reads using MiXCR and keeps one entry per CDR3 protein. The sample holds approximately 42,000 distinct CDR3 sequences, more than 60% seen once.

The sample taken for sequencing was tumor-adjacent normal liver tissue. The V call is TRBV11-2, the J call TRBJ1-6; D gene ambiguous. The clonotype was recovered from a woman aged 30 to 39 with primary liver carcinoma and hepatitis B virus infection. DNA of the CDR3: TGTGTCAGCAGCGACTCGCGAAGGGTCAGCCCATCCCTCCACTTT. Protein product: CVSSDSRRVSPSLHF.